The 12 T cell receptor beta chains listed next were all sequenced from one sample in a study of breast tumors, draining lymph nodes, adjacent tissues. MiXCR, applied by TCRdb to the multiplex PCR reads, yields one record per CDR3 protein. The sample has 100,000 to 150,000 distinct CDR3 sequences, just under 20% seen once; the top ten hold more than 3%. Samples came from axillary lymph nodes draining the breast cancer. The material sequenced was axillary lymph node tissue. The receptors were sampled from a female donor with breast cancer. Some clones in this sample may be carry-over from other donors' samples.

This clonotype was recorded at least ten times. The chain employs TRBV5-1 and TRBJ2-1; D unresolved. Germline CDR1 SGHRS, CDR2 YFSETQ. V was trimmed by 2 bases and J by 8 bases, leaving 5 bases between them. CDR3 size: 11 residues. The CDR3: CASSFEYEQFF. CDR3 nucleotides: TGCGCCAGCAGCTTCGAGTATGAGCAGTTCTTC. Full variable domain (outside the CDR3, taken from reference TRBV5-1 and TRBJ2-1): KAGVTQTPRYLIKTRGQQVTLSCSPISGHRSVSWYQQTPGQGLQFLFEYFSETQRNKGNFPGRFSGRQFSNSRSEMNVSTLELGDSALYLCASSFEYEQFFGPGTRLTVL.

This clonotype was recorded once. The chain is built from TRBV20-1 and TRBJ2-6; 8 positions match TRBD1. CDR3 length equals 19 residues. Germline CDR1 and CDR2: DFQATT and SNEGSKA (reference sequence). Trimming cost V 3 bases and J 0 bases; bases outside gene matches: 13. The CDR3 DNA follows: TGCAGTGCTAGGGCCTGGGTGGACAGGGCGCGCTCTGGGGCCAACGTCCTGACTTTC. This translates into CSARAWVDRARSGANVLTF.

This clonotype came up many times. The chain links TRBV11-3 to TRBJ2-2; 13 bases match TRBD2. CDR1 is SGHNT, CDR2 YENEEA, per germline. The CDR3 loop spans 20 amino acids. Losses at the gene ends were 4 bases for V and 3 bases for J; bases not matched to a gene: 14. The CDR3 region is CASSSGLAGALSEDTGELFF. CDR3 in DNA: TGTGCCAGCAGCTCTGGACTAGCGGGGGCCCTCAGCGAGGACACCGGGGAGCTGTTTTTT.

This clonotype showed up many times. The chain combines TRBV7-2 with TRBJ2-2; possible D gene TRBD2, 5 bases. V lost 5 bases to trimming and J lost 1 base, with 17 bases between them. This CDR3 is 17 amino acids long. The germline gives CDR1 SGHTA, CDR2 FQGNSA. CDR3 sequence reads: CASSPRGRGMNTGELFF. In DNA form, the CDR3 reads TGTGCCAGCAGCCCCCGTGGTAGAGGGATGAACACCGGGGAGCTGTTTTTT.

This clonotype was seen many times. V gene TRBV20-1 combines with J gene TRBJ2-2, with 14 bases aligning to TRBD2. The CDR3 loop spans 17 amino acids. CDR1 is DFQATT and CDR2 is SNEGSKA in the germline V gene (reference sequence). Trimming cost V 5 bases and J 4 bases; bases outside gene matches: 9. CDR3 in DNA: TGCAGTGCTCAAGGGACTAGCGGGAGAGCGGGCACCGGGGAGCTGTTTTTT. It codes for CSAQGTSGRAGTGELFF.

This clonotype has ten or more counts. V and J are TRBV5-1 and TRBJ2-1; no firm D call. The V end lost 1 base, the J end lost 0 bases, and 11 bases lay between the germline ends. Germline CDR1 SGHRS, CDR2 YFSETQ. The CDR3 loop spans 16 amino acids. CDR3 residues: CASSLFSRSSYNEQFF. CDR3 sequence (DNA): TGCGCCAGCAGCTTGTTCTCGAGAAGCTCCTACAATGAGCAGTTCTTC.

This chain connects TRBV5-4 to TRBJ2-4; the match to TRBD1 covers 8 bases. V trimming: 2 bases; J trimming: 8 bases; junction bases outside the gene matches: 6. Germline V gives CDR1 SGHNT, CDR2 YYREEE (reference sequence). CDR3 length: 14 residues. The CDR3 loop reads CASSFGGQGDIQYF. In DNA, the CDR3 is TGTGCCAGCAGCTTTGGAGGACAGGGTGACATTCAGTACTTC.

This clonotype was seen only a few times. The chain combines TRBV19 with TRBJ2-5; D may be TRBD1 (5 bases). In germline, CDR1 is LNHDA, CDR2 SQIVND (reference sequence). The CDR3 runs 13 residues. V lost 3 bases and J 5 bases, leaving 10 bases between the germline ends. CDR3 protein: CASSMGQYETQYF. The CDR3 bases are TGTGCCAGTAGTATGGGGCAGTACGAGACCCAGTACTTC.

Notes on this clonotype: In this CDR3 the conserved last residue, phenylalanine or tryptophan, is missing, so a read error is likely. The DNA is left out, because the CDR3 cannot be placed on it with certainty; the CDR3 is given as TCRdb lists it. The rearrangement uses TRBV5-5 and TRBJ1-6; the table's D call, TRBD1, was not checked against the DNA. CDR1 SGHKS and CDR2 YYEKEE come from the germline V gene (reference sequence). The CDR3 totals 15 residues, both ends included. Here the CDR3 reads CASGKQGASNSPLRL.

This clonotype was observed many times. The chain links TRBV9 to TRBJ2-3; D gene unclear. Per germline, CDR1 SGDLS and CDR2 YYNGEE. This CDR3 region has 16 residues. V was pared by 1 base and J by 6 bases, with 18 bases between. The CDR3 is CASSVQGSVGLDTQYF. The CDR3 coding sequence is TGTGCCAGCAGCGTACAAGGGTCTGTAGGATTGGATACGCAGTATTTT.

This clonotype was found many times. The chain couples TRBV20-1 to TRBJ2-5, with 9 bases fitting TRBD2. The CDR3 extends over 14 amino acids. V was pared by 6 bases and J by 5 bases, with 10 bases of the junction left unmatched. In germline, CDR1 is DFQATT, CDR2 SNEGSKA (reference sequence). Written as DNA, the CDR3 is TGCAGTGCCCTAAGTAGCGGGAGTCATGAGACCCAGTACTTC. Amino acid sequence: CSALSSGSHETQYF.

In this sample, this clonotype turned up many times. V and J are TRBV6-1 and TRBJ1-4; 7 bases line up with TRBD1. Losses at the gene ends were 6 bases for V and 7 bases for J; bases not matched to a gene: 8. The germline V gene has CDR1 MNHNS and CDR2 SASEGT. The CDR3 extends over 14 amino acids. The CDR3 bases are TGTGCCAGCAGCACGACAGGGCTGGGTGAAAAACTGTTTTTT. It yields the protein CASSTTGLGEKLFF.